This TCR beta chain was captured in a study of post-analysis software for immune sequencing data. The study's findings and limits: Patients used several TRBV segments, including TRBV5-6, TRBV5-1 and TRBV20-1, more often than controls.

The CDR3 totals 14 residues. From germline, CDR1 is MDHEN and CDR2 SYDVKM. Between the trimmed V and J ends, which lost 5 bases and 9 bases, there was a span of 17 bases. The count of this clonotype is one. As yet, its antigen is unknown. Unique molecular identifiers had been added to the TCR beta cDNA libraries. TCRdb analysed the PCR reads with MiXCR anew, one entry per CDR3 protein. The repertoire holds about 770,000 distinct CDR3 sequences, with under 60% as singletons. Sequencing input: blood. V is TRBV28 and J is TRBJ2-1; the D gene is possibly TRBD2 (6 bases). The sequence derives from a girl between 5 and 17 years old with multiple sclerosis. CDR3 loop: CASSRLGLLGEQFF. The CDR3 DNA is TGTGCCAGCAGTCGATTGGGACTTTTGGGTGAGCAGTTCTTC.